This TCR beta chain was observed in a study of blood T cell repertoires in COVID-19. Study-wide background: Samples representing acute and convalescent COVID-19 were sourced from the United States, Italy and Spain. The analysed material was cDNA or gDNA that came from T cells, B-cell-depleted T cells, or PBMCs.

The CDR3 extends over 13 amino acids. Germline V gene sequence: CDR1 SQVTM, CDR2 ANQGSEA. J lost 4 bases, V lost 3 bases, and 4 bases had no gene match. In the authors' methods: Reference gene primers were amplified, and this amplification served to estimate nucleated cell counts. The protocol was immunoSEQ multiplex PCR, while the TCRdb copy is restricted to in-frame clones and leaves out a portion. V, J and clone size reflect that table, while D and trimming were determined from the DNA. The sample contains tens of thousands of clones, around 80% of which appear only once. Sample: peripheral blood. The chain couples TRBV29-1 to TRBJ1-2, with 8 bases fitting TRBD1. This receptor was identified in a man in his 70s with acute or convalescent COVID-19. Written as DNA, the CDR3 is TGCAGCGTTGACGACAGGGGTTCCTATGGCTACACCTTC. Translated, it gives CSVDDRGSYGYTF.